The clone carrying this TCR beta chain has at least ten counts. Antigen unknown. The CDR3 totals 11 residues. Germline-derived CDR1 and CDR2 are SGHTA and FQGNSA. With 6 bases removed from V and 5 bases from J, the gap between germline ends came to 7 bases. These data originate in a study of T-cell memory formation after mild COVID-19. Study observations and caveats: The study detected some responding clones in pre-infection memory, suggesting cross-reactive memory joined.

TCRdb re-derived calls from the 5' RACE reads in MiXCR, one entry per CDR3 protein. The sample lists approximately 12,000 distinct CDR3 sequences; around 15% were seen once. Sequencing was carried out using PBMCs or a T cell subset sorted from them (not recorded which). The rearrangement uses TRBV7-2 and TRBJ2-5; D remains ambiguous. This clonotype was obtained from a man aged 18 to 30 who had mild COVID-19 (a few samples of this study predate the infection). Cell type and time point are not known. DNA of the CDR3: TGTGCCAGCAGTTCAAGGGAGACCCAGTACTTC. It is translated as CASSSRETQYF.